The 32 T cell receptor beta chains given below trace back to one sample, sequenced in a study of CD8 T cells in ankylosing spondylitis. No antigens are known for them. TCRdb used MiXCR to reprocess the 5' RACE reads, holding one entry per CDR3 protein. The data contain 750,000 to 850,000 distinct CDR3 sequences, 12% of them seen just once; the ten biggest clones take up 0.51%. Study outcomes and limitations: Seemingly characteristic of ankylosing spondylitis blood was a TCR beta motif consisting of about 8 highly homologous variants.

The sequenced sample consisted of blood, either unsorted or a sorted T cell fraction (not recorded which). The receptors were gathered from a male donor with ankylosing spondylitis.

The chain joins TRBV30 to TRBJ1-5; 10 bases line up with TRBD1. CDR3 length: 15 amino acids. Germline loops: CDR1 GTSNPN, CDR2 SVGIG (reference sequence). V lost 4 bases to trimming and J lost 2 bases; unmatched junction nucleotides: 5. CDR3 protein: CAWNTGTGGNQPQHF. DNA of the CDR3: TGTGCCTGGAATACCGGGACAGGGGGCAATCAGCCCCAGCATTTT.

This clonotype appeared a single time. The chain employs TRBV6-1 and TRBJ2-5; 10 bases agree with TRBD2. V shed 6 bases, J shed 7 bases, and the junction held 8 bases outside the gene matches. Germline-derived CDR1 and CDR2 are MNHNS and SASEGT. CDR3 length: 14 amino acids. CDR3: CASSHSGRLGTQYF. In nucleotides, the CDR3 is TGTGCCAGCAGCCATAGCGGGAGGCTCGGGACCCAGTACTTC.

This clonotype has at least ten counts. The CDR3 is CAISRGDRGLNQPQHF. The CDR3 region has the DNA TGTGCCATCTCCCGGGGGGACAGGGGGTTAAATCAGCCCCAGCATTTT. V gene TRBV10-3 combines with J gene TRBJ1-5; 11 bases are a match to TRBD1. J lost 4 bases, V lost 8 bases, and 10 bases had no gene match. The CDR3 extends over 16 amino acids. In germline, CDR1 is ENHRY, CDR2 SYGVKD.

In its sample, this clonotype was seen a few times. CDR3 in DNA: TGCGCCAGCAGCACCCATGGGCGCAACAATGAGCAGTTCTTC. Its protein is CASSTHGRNNEQFF. The V and J genes are TRBV4-3 and TRBJ2-1; D remains ambiguous. The germline V gene has CDR1 LGHNA and CDR2 YSLEER. The CDR3 has 14 residues. V was trimmed by 5 bases and J by 5 bases, leaving 13 bases between them.

This clonotype has a handful of counts. The rearrangement links TRBV6-5 to TRBJ1-2, with TRBD1 identical over 7 bases. This CDR3 region has 16 residues. Germline values: CDR1 MNHEY, CDR2 SVGAGI. The J segment lost 3 bases and the V segment lost 2 bases, leaving 9 bases of the junction unmatched. CDR3 region: CASSYGGTEFYYGYTF. As DNA, the CDR3 is TGTGCCAGCAGTTACGGGGGGACAGAGTTCTACTATGGCTACACCTTC.

This clonotype was found many times. The chain links TRBV18 to TRBJ1-1, with a weak D call TRBD1 (6 bases). V dropped 8 bases and J dropped 1 base, with 11 bases sitting between them. The V gene's germline CDR1 is KGHSH and CDR2 LQKENI. This CDR3 spans 13 amino acids. CDR3: CASSQGQNTEAFF. DNA for the CDR3: TGTGCCAGCAGCCAGGGACAGAACACTGAAGCTTTCTTT.

The rearrangement links TRBV12-3 or TRBV12-4 to TRBJ1-5; D may be TRBD1 (5 bases). V dropped 4 bases and J dropped 7 bases, with 11 bases sitting between them. The CDR3 totals 13 residues. The CDR3 coding sequence is TGTGCCAGCAGTTGGGGGGTTGGCCAGCCCCAGCATTTT. Its protein product is CASSWGVGQPQHF.

V usage is TRBV5-4 and J usage is TRBJ2-2; 9 nucleotides agree with TRBD1. Trimming cost V 5 bases and J 4 bases; bases outside gene matches: 9. Germline CDR1 and CDR2: SGHNT and YYREEE (reference sequence). The CDR3 runs to 16 residues. The CDR3 DNA is TGTGCCAGCAGTGAAGGGGGGACAGGGTCCACCGGGGAGCTGTTTTTT. Translating it yields CASSEGGTGSTGELFF.

This clonotype occurred many times. The chain combines TRBV12-3 or TRBV12-4 with TRBJ2-4; 8 bases fit TRBD1. Trimming at V came to 1 base and at J to 4 bases, leaving 6 bases not matched to a gene. CDR3 length equals 16 residues. The DNA of the CDR3 is TGTGCCAGCAGTTTAGGTCCAGGGGGCGATAAAAACATTCAGTACTTC. Its translation: CASSLGPGGDKNIQYF.

The chain carries TRBV7-9 and TRBJ2-1; D ambiguous. V was trimmed by 5 bases and J by 3 bases, leaving 11 bases between them. Germline CDR1 is SEHNR and CDR2 is FQNEAQ (reference sequence). The CDR3 contains 14 residues. The CDR3 bases are TGTGCCAGCAGCACTACGGTCCGCTACAATGAGCAGTTCTTC. It codes for CASSTTVRYNEQFF.

There are many counts of this clonotype. The DNA for the CDR3 is TGTGCCAGCAGTTCCCAGGTAGCGACTCAAGAGACCCAGTACTTC. Translating gives CASSSQVATQETQYF. The rearrangement uses TRBV6-5 and TRBJ2-5, with D possibly TRBD2 on 5 matching bases. Germline V CDR1 and CDR2: MNHEY, SVGAGI. Trimming removed 4 bases from V and 2 bases from J, with 14 bases in between. This CDR3 comprises 15 residues.

The chain links TRBV27 to TRBJ2-7; TRBD2 matches 8 bases. The CDR3 contains 15 residues. Germline V lookup: CDR1 MNHEY, CDR2 SMNVEV (reference sequence). V lost 7 bases, J lost 4 bases, and 12 bases stayed unmatched. In nucleotides, the CDR3 is TGTGCCAGCACCCCAGCAGGGACTAGTCAGTACGAGCAGTACTTC. This gives the protein CASTPAGTSQYEQYF.

The genes are TRBV29-1 and TRBJ1-6; 11 bases are shared with TRBD1. Germline V CDR1 and CDR2: SQVTM, ANQGSEA. The CDR3 covers 14 residues. Trimming took 6 bases from V and 8 from J; bases not matched to a gene: 6. The CDR3 DNA follows: TGCAGCGTAAGGACAGGGGGCTTAGATTCACCCCTCCACTTT. It codes for CSVRTGGLDSPLHF.

V and J are TRBV10-3 and TRBJ1-4; 9 positions match TRBD1. Trimming removed 0 bases from V and 6 bases from J; junction bases left unmatched: 5. The CDR3 is 16 residues long. Germline CDR1 ENHRY, CDR2 SYGVKD. The CDR3 bases are TGTGCCATCAGTGAGTCCCGGACAGGGGAGGATGAAAAACTGTTTTTT. This codes for CAISESRTGEDEKLFF.

This clonotype was counted at least ten times. The conserved closing phenylalanine or tryptophan is absent in this CDR3, likely reflecting a read error. Because the CDR3's place on the DNA is in doubt, the DNA is left out and the CDR3 is given as listed by TCRdb. The V call is TRBV7-2, the J call TRBJ2-1; the D call in the table, TRBD1, was not verified against the DNA. From germline, CDR1 is SGHTA and CDR2 FQGNSA. The CDR3 has 12 amino acids, counting both end residues. CDR3 loop: CASSRQDRGVFL.

The chain is built from TRBV5-1 and TRBJ1-1, with a possible D match to TRBD1 (6 bases). This CDR3 is 14 amino acids long. The V and J ends lost 0 bases and 5 bases respectively, with 11 bases between them. Germline V CDR1 and CDR2: SGHRS, YFSETQ. CDR3 in DNA: TGCGCCAGCAGCTTGGGTACAGGGTGGACTGAAGCTTTCTTT. Residues: CASSLGTGWTEAFF.

This clonotype was counted many times. The CDR3 DNA is TGCAGTGCTAGTATTTCTCATGGGGCGACGTACTTC. Translating it yields CSASISHGATYF. The V and J genes are TRBV20-1 and TRBJ2-7; possible D gene TRBD1, 5 bases. The CDR3 loop spans 12 amino acids. V lost 3 bases and J lost 12, with 18 bases in between. The V gene's germline CDR1 is DFQATT and CDR2 SNEGSKA (reference sequence).

Only a few counts were recorded for this clonotype. The chain uses TRBV6-5 and TRBJ2-6; unclear D gene. Per the germline V gene, CDR1 is MNHEY and CDR2 is SVGAGI. The ends were cut back, 2 bases at V and 5 bases at J, with 10 bases in the middle. The CDR3 sequence is 15 residues long. This CDR3 reads CASSYATPRANVLTF. The CDR3 bases are TGTGCCAGCAGTTACGCCACCCCCCGGGCCAACGTCCTGACTTTC.

This clonotype has a handful of counts. The V gene is TRBV20-1, the J gene TRBJ2-1, with a possible D match to TRBD2 (7 bases). CDR3 length: 15 amino acids. In germline, CDR1 is DFQATT, CDR2 SNEGSKA (reference sequence). The V and J ends lost 3 bases and 9 bases respectively, with 21 bases between them. The CDR3 nucleotides read TGCAGTGCTAGTGAGTCGGGGGGCCGACGCGTTGAGCAGTTCTTC. Encoded protein: CSASESGGRRVEQFF.

This clonotype was found a few times. V is TRBV15 and J is TRBJ1-1, with D hard to call. V lost 3 bases to trimming and J lost 8 bases, with 13 bases between them. Germline V CDR1 and CDR2: LNHNV, YYDKDF (reference sequence). The CDR3 loop spans 13 amino acids. CDR3 nucleotide sequence: TGTGCCACCAGCAGGAAACTGGAGGGAGAAGCTTTCTTT. Translating it yields CATSRKLEGEAFF.

The chain employs TRBV7-2 and TRBJ2-7; 9 bases map to TRBD1. There are 15 residues in the CDR3. Germline V gives CDR1 SGHTA, CDR2 FQGNSA. Trimming removed 3 bases from V and 4 bases from J; junction bases left unmatched: 7. CDR3 nucleotides: TGTGCCAGCAGCTTCACAGGGGGCGCGGGTTACGAGCAGTACTTC. Translating gives CASSFTGGAGYEQYF. The full variable domain, completed using reference TRBV7-2 and TRBJ2-7, is GAGVSQSPSNKVTEKGKDVELRCDPISGHTALYWYRQSLGQGLEFLIYFQGNSAPDKSGLPSDRFSAERTGGSVSTLTIQRTQQEDSAVYLCASSFTGGAGYEQYFGPGTRLTVT.

The rearrangement joins TRBV12-3 or TRBV12-4 to TRBJ1-5, with a tentative D call TRBD1 (6 bases). There are 15 residues in the CDR3. Trimming removed 7 bases from V and 6 bases from J, with 19 bases in between. In DNA form, the CDR3 reads TGTGCCAGCACCTTTTGGGGGGCAGCAATTCAGCCCCAGCATTTT. It yields the protein CASTFWGAAIQPQHF.

The rearrangement uses TRBV27 and TRBJ1-2; the D gene is possibly TRBD1 (5 bases). The germline gives CDR1 MNHEY, CDR2 SMNVEV (reference sequence). Trimming pared 0 bases from V and 3 bases from J, leaving 8 bases between. The CDR3 has 14 residues. The CDR3 DNA follows: TGTGCCAGCAGTTTATCAGGGGCCTACTATGGCTACACCTTC. Translating it yields CASSLSGAYYGYTF.

There are many counts of this clonotype. This rearrangement joins TRBV7-9 to TRBJ1-1, with no clear D. With 1 base removed from V and 4 bases from J, the gap between germline ends came to 7 bases. The CDR3 totals 13 residues. The germline CDR1 and CDR2 sequences are SEHNR and FQNEAQ (reference sequence). The CDR3 reads CASSLVAATEAFF. CDR3 nucleotides: TGTGCCAGCAGCTTAGTGGCGGCCACTGAAGCTTTCTTT.

The chain couples TRBV28 to TRBJ2-1; 13 bases match TRBD2. Germline V gene lookup returns CDR1 MDHEN and CDR2 SYDVKM. This CDR3 has 16 amino acids. V lost 6 bases and J lost 3; bases outside the gene matches: 5. CDR3 coding DNA: TGTGCCAGCAGCCGGACTAGCGGGAGACGCTACAATGAGCAGTTCTTC. Its translation: CASSRTSGRRYNEQFF. Variable domain in full (rest from reference TRBV28 and TRBJ2-1): DVKVTQSSRYLVKRTGEKVFLECVQDMDHENMFWYRQDPGLGLRLIYFSYDVKMKEKGDIPEGYSVSREKKERFSLILESASTNQTSMYLCASSRTSGRRYNEQFFGPGTRLTVL.

The chain couples TRBV29-1 to TRBJ2-6; 7 positions match TRBD1. Germline V lookup: CDR1 SQVTM, CDR2 ANQGSEA. Trimming at V came to 7 bases and at J to 0 bases, leaving 6 bases not matched to a gene. CDR3 length equals 15 residues. CDR3 DNA sequence: TGCAGCGCCGGGACAGCGACCTCTGGGGCCAACGTCCTGACTTTC. It encodes CSAGTATSGANVLTF. Drawing the rest from reference TRBV29-1 and TRBJ2-6, the complete variable domain is SAVISQKPSRDICQRGTSLTIQCQVDSQVTMMFWYRQQPGQSLTLIATANQGSEATYESGFVIDKFPISRPNLTFSTLTVSNMSPEDSSIYLCSAGTATSGANVLTFGAGSRLTVL.

On this clonotype itself: A read error may be the cause here, since a much bigger clone is one base away. The chain links TRBV20-1 to TRBJ2-1, with D possibly TRBD1 on 5 matching bases. This CDR3 spans 15 amino acids. Per germline, CDR1 DFQATT and CDR2 SNEGSKA (reference sequence). In nucleotides, the CDR3 is TGCAGTGCTAGGGGGCGAGCTTACACCTACGATGAGCAGTTCTTC. Its translation: CSARGRAYTYDEQFF.

The V and J genes are TRBV20-1 and TRBJ2-3; D gene ambiguous. Deletions cut 6 bases from V and 0 bases from J, with 10 bases between. Germline CDR1 is DFQATT and CDR2 is SNEGSKA (reference sequence). The CDR3 is 13 amino acids. The CDR3 coding sequence is TGCAGTGCCCGCCGCTCCAGCACAGATACGCAGTATTTT. Its translation: CSARRSSTDTQYF.

The rearrangement links TRBV29-1 to TRBJ2-3; D uncertain. Germline values: CDR1 SQVTM, CDR2 ANQGSEA. V was shortened by 4 bases and J by 6 bases, with 8 bases between the two germline ends. This CDR3 has 11 amino acids. The CDR3: CSVGSPDTQYF. CDR3 nucleotide sequence: TGCAGCGTTGGAAGCCCGGATACGCAGTATTTT.

This clonotype was found a few times. The V and J genes are TRBV30 and TRBJ1-5; 7 bases map to TRBD1. V gave up 1 base and J gave up 6 bases; unmatched junction bases: 9. The germline V gene encodes CDR1 GTSNPN and CDR2 SVGIG (reference sequence). This CDR3 has 15 amino acids. CDR3 residues: CAWSERGQFGQPQHF. In DNA, the CDR3 is TGTGCCTGGAGTGAACGGGGACAGTTCGGTCAGCCCCAGCATTTT.

This clonotype has more than one count but fewer than ten. The chain uses TRBV10-3 and TRBJ2-1; D gene unclear. The CDR3 is made up of 13 amino acids. V was shortened by 7 bases and J by 0 bases, with 7 bases between the two germline ends. From germline, CDR1 is ENHRY and CDR2 SYGVKD. CDR3 in DNA: TGTGCCATCAACACATACTCCTACAATGAGCAGTTCTTC. Its translation: CAINTYSYNEQFF.

This clonotype was detected only a few times. V and J are TRBV6-2 or TRBV6-3 and TRBJ2-5; TRBD2 is a possible D gene (6 bases). CDR3 length: 16 residues. V was pared by 4 bases and J by 7 bases, with 22 bases between. The germline CDR1 and CDR2 sequences are MNHEY and SVGEGT. For the CDR3, the DNA is TGTGCCAGCAGTTCTCGGGAGACCCCTACTAAAGGGACCCAGTACTTC. It codes for CASSSRETPTKGTQYF.